This T cell receptor (beta chain) was recovered during a study of cytomegalovirus exposure and HLA in healthy donors. The count of this clone is one. Its antigen remains unidentified. Overall study results and limits: Previous analysis showed most TCR beta V segments were productive about 90% or about 30% of the time.

The PCR made use of 60 Vbeta and 13 Jbeta primers. Profiled with immunoSEQ multiplex PCR; TCRdb holds only in-frame clones, not every one. Of under 150,000 clones listed, 60% to 80% are singletons. Germline CDR1 is GTSNPN and CDR2 is SVGIG (reference sequence). This CDR3 is 15 amino acids long. Losses at the gene ends were 1 base for V and 4 bases for J; bases not matched to a gene: 4. The chain joins TRBV30 to TRBJ2-7; 13 bases line up with TRBD2. The receptor's source is a woman aged 25 to 45 in good health and CMV-seropositive. Sequenced: PBMCs. CDR3 amino acids: CAWSARLAGGYEQYF. The CDR3 DNA reads TGTGCCTGGAGTGCTAGACTAGCGGGGGGATACGAGCAGTACTTC.